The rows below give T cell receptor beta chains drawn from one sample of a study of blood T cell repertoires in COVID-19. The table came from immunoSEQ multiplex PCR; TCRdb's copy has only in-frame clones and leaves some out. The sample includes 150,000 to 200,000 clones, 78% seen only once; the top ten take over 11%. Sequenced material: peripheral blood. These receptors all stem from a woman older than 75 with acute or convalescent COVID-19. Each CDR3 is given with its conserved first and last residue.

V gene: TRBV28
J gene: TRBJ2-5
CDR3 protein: CASSPRGIQETQYF

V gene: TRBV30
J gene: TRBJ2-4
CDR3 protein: CAWSRGSFSELNIQYF

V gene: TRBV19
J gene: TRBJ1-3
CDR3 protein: CATRQTFSGNTIYF

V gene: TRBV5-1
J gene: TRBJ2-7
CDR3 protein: CASKRGHEQYF

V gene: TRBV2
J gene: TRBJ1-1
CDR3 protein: CASKGEMNTEAFF

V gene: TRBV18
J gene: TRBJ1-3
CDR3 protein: CASSPPGREGGNTIYF

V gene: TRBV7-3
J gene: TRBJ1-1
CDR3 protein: CASSRSMNTEAFF

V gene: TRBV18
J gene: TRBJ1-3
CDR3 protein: CASSLQGTGNTIYF

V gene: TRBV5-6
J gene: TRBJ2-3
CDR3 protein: CASSTDRVSTDTQYF

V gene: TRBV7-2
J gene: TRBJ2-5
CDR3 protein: CASSLGGGQETQYF

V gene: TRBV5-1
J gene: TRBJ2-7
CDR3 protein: CASSWGGTAYEQYF

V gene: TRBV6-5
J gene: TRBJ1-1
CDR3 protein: CASSYSRLLNTEAFF

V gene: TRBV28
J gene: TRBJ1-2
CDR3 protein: CASSLNSLWTNYGYTF

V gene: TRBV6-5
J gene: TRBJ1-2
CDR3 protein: CASSYDMAVGYTF

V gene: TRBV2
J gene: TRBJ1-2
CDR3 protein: CASTPEGNYGYTF

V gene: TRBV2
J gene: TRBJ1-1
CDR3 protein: CASRAGQGGAEAFF

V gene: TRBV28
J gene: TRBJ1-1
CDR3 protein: CASHVTGSRAFF

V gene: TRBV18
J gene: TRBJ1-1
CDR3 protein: CASSLDRKGVTEAFF

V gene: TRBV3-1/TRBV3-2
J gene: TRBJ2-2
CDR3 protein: CASSQEGLSANTGELFF

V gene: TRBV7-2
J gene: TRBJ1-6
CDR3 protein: CASSLFPGGRNSPLHF

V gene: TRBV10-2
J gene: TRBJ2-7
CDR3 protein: CASSAQGPYEQYF

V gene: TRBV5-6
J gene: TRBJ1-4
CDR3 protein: CASSSLGTATNEKLFF

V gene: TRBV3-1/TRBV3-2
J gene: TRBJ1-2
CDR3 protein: CASSRTGEWLYGYTF

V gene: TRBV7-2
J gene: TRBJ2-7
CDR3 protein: CASSSQHPYEQYF

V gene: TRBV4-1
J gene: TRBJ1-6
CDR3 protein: CASSLTGTRFYNSPLHF

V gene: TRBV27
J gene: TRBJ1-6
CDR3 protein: CASKTGVWGNSPLHF

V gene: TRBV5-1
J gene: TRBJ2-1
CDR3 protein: CASSLVGAYNEQFF

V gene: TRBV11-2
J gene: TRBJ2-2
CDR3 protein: CASSLAGAAGELFF

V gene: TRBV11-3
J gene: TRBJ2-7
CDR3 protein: CASSEGQLYEQYF

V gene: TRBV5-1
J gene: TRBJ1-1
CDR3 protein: CASSLSPGQLNTEAFF

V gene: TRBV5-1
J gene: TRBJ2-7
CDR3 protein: CASSPRAGVYEQYF

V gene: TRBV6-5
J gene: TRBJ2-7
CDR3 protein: CASSYQSGSYEQYF

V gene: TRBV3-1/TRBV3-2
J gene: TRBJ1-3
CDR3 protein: CASSQAPQGGSGNTIYF

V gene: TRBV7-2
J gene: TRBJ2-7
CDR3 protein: CASSPWTSGRGYEQYF

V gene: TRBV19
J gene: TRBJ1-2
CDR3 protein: CASRTGQTYYGYTF

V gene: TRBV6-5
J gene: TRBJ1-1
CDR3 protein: CASSSRDRVGAEAFF

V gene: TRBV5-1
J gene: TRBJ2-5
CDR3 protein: CASSVGTGVGETQYF